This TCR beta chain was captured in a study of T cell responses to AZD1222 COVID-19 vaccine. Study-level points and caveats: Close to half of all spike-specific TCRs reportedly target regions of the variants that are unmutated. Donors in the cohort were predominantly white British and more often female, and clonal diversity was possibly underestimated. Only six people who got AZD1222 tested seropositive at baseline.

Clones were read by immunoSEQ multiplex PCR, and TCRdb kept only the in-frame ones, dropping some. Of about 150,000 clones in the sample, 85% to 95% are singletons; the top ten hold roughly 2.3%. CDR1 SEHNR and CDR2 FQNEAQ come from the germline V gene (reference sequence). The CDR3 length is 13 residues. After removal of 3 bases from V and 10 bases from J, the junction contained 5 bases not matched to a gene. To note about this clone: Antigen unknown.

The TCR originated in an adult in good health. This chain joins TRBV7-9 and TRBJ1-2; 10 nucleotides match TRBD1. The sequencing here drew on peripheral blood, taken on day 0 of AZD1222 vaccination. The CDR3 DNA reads TGTGCCAGCAGCTTGGGGGACAGGGGAGTCTACACCTTC. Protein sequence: CASSLGDRGVYTF.